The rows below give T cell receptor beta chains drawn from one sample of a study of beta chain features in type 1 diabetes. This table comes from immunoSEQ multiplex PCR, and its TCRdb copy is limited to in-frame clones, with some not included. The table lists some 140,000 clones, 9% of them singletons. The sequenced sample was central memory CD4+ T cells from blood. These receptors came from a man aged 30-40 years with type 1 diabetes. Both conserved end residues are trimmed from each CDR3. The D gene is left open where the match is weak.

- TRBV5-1 ASSLSWEEKLF
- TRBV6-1 ASSVGAADGNTIY
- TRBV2 ASSEQGGATQY
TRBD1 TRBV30 AWHNDRGSPLH
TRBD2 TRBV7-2 ASSPSGTFTTQY
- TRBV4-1 ASSQNPRTDINEQF
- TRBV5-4 ASSLGPTSTDTQY
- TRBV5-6 ASSLRRRNTEAF
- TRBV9 ASSVDEWRGSTQY
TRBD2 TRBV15 ATSRDTSGAYEQY
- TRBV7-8 ASSPAGPLRF
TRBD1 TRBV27 ASSPGQGRGTLH
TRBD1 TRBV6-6 ASSDRVINQPQH
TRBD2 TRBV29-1 SVETSGEETQY
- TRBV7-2 ASSQEAGWVLF
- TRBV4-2 ASSPDRSGELF
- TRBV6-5 ASSARNNEQF
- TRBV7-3 ASSLNQGGNTGELF
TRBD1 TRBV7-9 ASSFDTGTGSAPLH
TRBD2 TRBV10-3 ATNSGLAGGNSYNEQF
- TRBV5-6 ASSLGRGGHYGYT
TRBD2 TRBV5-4 ASSRDWGGYNEQF
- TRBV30 AWSPGMGGRTDTQY
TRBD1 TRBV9 ASSSGTGYYNEQF